Below are 30 T cell receptor beta chains sequenced from a single sample in a study of T-cell memory formation after mild COVID-19. MiXCR, run by TCRdb on the 5' RACE reads, gives a single entry per CDR3 protein. In the table there are 200,000 to 250,000 distinct CDR3 sequences, 8% to 9.5% of which are singletons. The sample taken for sequencing was PBMCs or a T cell subset sorted from them (not recorded which). The receptors were sampled from a man aged 18 to 29 who had mild COVID-19 (a few samples of this study predate the infection). Cell type and time point are not known.

This clonotype has only a few counts. CDR3 nucleotide sequence: TGTGCCAGCAGCCACCGTGCAGGGACCAACACAGATACGCAGTATTTT. Protein product: CASSHRAGTNTDTQYF. This sequence joins TRBV11-2 and TRBJ2-3; D could derive from TRBD1 or TRBD2 (5 bases each). Germline V gene sequence: CDR1 SGHAT, CDR2 FQNNGV. The CDR3 is made up of 16 amino acids. The ends were cut back, 5 bases at V and 2 bases at J, with 17 bases in the middle. Variable domain in full (rest from reference TRBV11-2 and TRBJ2-3): EAGVAQSPRYKIIEKRQSVAFWCNPISGHATLYWYQQILGQGPKLLIQFQNNGVVDDSQLPKDRFSAERLKGVDSTLKIQPAKLEDSAVYLCASSHRAGTNTDTQYFGPGTRLTVL.

In its sample, this clonotype was seen many times. The genes are TRBV7-8 and TRBJ1-6; weak D call: TRBD1 (5 bases). The germline CDR1 and CDR2 sequences are SGHVS and FQNEAQ. Trimming removed 7 bases at V and 0 bases at J, with 10 bases between. The length of the CDR3 is 15 residues. DNA of the CDR3: TGTGCCAGCATCTCAGGGAGCTCCTATAATTCACCCCTCCACTTT. Translating gives CASISGSSYNSPLHF.

This clonotype was observed a few times. The V gene is TRBV11-2, the J gene TRBJ2-5; D uncertain. CDR1 SGHAT and CDR2 FQNNGV come from the germline V gene. Trimming stripped 5 bases from V and 2 bases from J, with 9 bases between. CDR3 length: 13 amino acids. The CDR3 DNA sequence: TGTGCCAGCAGCACGGAACAGCAAGAGACCCAGTACTTC. Protein: CASSTEQQETQYF.

This clonotype was counted between two and nine times. The chain is built from TRBV15 and TRBJ2-5; D remains unclear. Germline CDR1 is LNHNV and CDR2 is YYDKDF (reference sequence). The CDR3 has 16 amino acids. Trimming removed 3 bases at V and 0 bases at J, with 14 bases between. The CDR3, as DNA: TGTGCCACCAGCAGCCCCAACGGCAGGTACCAAGAGACCCAGTACTTC. It yields the protein CATSSPNGRYQETQYF.

This sequence joins TRBV5-1 and TRBJ1-3; D perhaps matches TRBD1 (5 bases). The CDR3 runs 15 residues. The germline CDR1 and CDR2 sequences are SGHRS and YFSETQ. The V and J ends lost 1 base and 13 bases respectively, with 21 bases between them. CDR3 nucleotide sequence: TGCGCCAGCAGCTTGATCGATGGGGGAACGGGATCGATATATTTT. It is translated as CASSLIDGGTGSIYF.

The chain couples TRBV5-4 to TRBJ2-2; 8 bases align to TRBD1. The trim removed 1 base at V and 3 bases at J, leaving 2 bases unmatched. CDR1 is SGHNT and CDR2 is YYREEE in the germline V gene (reference sequence). The CDR3 is 15 residues long. DNA of the CDR3: TGTGCCAGCAGCTTGATACAGGGGGACACCGGGGAGCTGTTTTTT. Translation gives CASSLIQGDTGELFF.

This clonotype showed up just a few times. V usage is TRBV20-1 and J usage is TRBJ2-7; D tentatively reads TRBD1 or TRBD2 (5 bases each). This CDR3 comprises 11 residues. Germline loops: CDR1 DFQATT, CDR2 SNEGSKA (reference sequence). V was clipped by 5 bases and J by 4 bases, with 9 bases between them. The CDR3 DNA is TGCAGTGCTGAGGGGATGTACGAGCAGTACTTC. Residues: CSAEGMYEQYF.

V and J are TRBV7-3 and TRBJ2-5, with unresolved D. The CDR3 length is 13 residues. In germline, CDR1 is SGHTA, CDR2 FQGTGA. V lost 4 bases to trimming and J lost 1 base, with 7 bases between them. DNA of the CDR3: TGTGCCAGCAGCTCACAAATCCAAGAGACCCAGTACTTC. This translates into CASSSQIQETQYF.

This clonotype was counted at least ten times. The chain carries TRBV18 and TRBJ2-5; unclear D gene. Between the trimmed V and J ends, which lost 2 bases and 3 bases, there was a span of 10 bases. From germline, CDR1 is KGHSH and CDR2 LQKENI. The CDR3 length is 14 residues. CDR3 residues: CASSPSYLEETQYF. CDR3 DNA: TGTGCCAGCTCACCATCTTATCTAGAAGAGACCCAGTACTTC.

This chain links TRBV20-1 with TRBJ2-5; D possibly corresponds to TRBD1 (6 bases). Deletions cut 5 bases from V and 0 bases from J, with 7 bases between. This CDR3 has 12 amino acids. The V gene's germline CDR1 is DFQATT and CDR2 SNEGSKA (reference sequence). For the CDR3, the DNA is TGCAGTGCTCCAGGGGACCAAGAGACCCAGTACTTC. Translation gives CSAPGDQETQYF.

V is TRBV6-5 and J is TRBJ1-1, with no clear D. Germline values: CDR1 MNHEY, CDR2 SVGAGI. The V gene lost 0 bases and the J gene lost 6 bases, with 8 bases spanning the gap. CDR3 length: 13 amino acids. The CDR3 DNA follows: TGTGCCAGCAGTTACTCGATTATTTCTGAAGCTTTCTTT. Translation: CASSYSIISEAFF.

The sample holds many counts of this clonotype. This chain links TRBV7-8 with TRBJ1-5; perhaps TRBD1 as D (5 bases). Germline loops: CDR1 SGHVS, CDR2 FQNEAQ. CDR3 length: 16 amino acids. V dropped 5 bases and J dropped 3 bases, with 17 bases sitting between them. CDR3 DNA: TGTGCCAGCAGCCCCCGGGACTGGGGAGTCAATCAGCCCCAGCATTTT. Its translation: CASSPRDWGVNQPQHF. The whole variable domain, remainder taken from reference TRBV7-8 and TRBJ1-5, is GAGVSQSPRYKVAKRGQDVALRCDPISGHVSLFWYQQALGQGPEFLTYFQNEAQLDKSGLPSDRFFAERPEGSVSTLKIQRTQQEDSAVYLCASSPRDWGVNQPQHFGDGTRLSIL.

This clonotype has only a few counts. This sequence joins TRBV7-2 and TRBJ1-6, with a tentative D call TRBD1 (6 bases). The V and J ends lost 1 base and 10 bases respectively, with 17 bases between them. CDR3 length: 16 residues. In germline, CDR1 is SGHTA, CDR2 FQGNSA. Here the CDR3 reads CASSLVSGRGWSPLHF. The DNA of the CDR3 is TGTGCCAGCAGCTTAGTATCGGGCAGGGGATGGTCACCCCTCCACTTT.

This clonotype turned up a few times. The chain couples TRBV20-1 to TRBJ1-2; possible D gene TRBD1, 5 bases. Germline V gene sequence: CDR1 DFQATT, CDR2 SNEGSKA (reference sequence). This CDR3 has 12 residues. V was cut by 7 bases and J by 5 bases, with 14 bases left in between. This CDR3 is CSVGTATYGYTF. The CDR3 DNA reads TGCAGTGTTGGGACGGCTACATATGGCTACACCTTC.

This clonotype was found a few times. The V gene is TRBV7-2, the J gene TRBJ1-6; D gene ambiguous. Trimming cost V 5 bases and J 10 bases, with 18 bases left between them. CDR1 and CDR2 from the germline V gene are SGHTA and FQGNSA. There are 15 residues in the CDR3. For the CDR3, the DNA is TGTGCCAGCAGCGCCACAGTGTCTTATGGCTCACCCCTCCACTTT. It encodes CASSATVSYGSPLHF.

For the CDR3, the DNA is TGTGCCAGCAGCTTAGATTCGGGGAAGGAGTTCTTC. Residues: CASSLDSGKEFF. The gene calls are TRBV7-8 and TRBJ2-1; D might be TRBD2 (5 bases). Trimming left V 1 base short and J 14 bases short, with 12 bases between. CDR1 is SGHVS, CDR2 FQNEAQ, per germline. The CDR3 sequence is 12 residues long.

In its sample, this clonotype was seen many times. The rearrangement uses TRBV7-7 and TRBJ2-1, with 8 bases lining up with TRBD1. The CDR3 consists of 13 residues. V shed 3 bases and J 7 bases; nucleotides not matched to a gene: 2. The V gene's germline CDR1 is SSHAT and CDR2 FNYEAQ (reference sequence). CDR3 in DNA: TGTGCCAGCAGCTTGGACAGGGCTAATGAGCAGTTCTTC. Protein product: CASSLDRANEQFF.

The table lists this clonotype with a few counts. The CDR3 DNA reads TGTGCCAGCAGAAGAGGAGGGTCTGAAGCTTTCTTT. Translation: CASRRGGSEAFF. The chain couples TRBV7-9 to TRBJ1-1; no reliable D call. CDR1 and CDR2 (germline): SEHNR, FQNEAQ (reference sequence). V shed 6 bases and J shed 6 bases, with 11 bases lying between them. The CDR3 totals 12 residues.

In this sample, this clonotype turned up a few times. The chain joins TRBV24-1 to TRBJ1-1, with TRBD1 matching 10 bases. Germline CDR1 is KGHDR and CDR2 is SFDVKD. This CDR3 comprises 18 residues. V lost 3 bases, J lost 7 bases, and 16 bases stayed unmatched. The CDR3 sequence is CATSDPPPDRGRGHEAFF. The CDR3 DNA sequence: TGTGCCACCAGTGATCCCCCCCCGGACAGGGGGAGAGGCCATGAAGCTTTCTTT.

This chain joins TRBV7-2 and TRBJ1-1; possible D gene TRBD1, 6 bases. The CDR3 has 15 residues. Between the trimmed V and J ends, which lost 1 base and 4 bases, there was a span of 13 bases. Germline V CDR1 and CDR2: SGHTA, FQGNSA. The CDR3 DNA reads TGTGCCAGCAGCTTAGTCGGGGGCGCGGGCACTGAAGCTTTCTTT. This sequence encodes CASSLVGGAGTEAFF.

V gene TRBV27 combines with J gene TRBJ2-4; TRBD2 might be the D (7 bases). V was clipped by 2 bases and J by 8 bases, with 10 bases between them. CDR1 and CDR2 (germline): MNHEY, SMNVEV (reference sequence). CDR3 length: 13 amino acids. CDR3 sequence: CASSLLGGDIQYF. The CDR3 nucleotides are TGTGCCAGCAGTTTACTAGGGGGGGACATTCAGTACTTC.

In this sample, this clonotype turned up once. This chain uses TRBV12-3 or TRBV12-4 with TRBJ1-1, with D possibly TRBD1 on 5 matching bases. CDR3 length: 14 amino acids. Trimming cost V 2 bases and J 1 base, with 8 bases left between them. Here the CDR3 reads CASSLNQGNTEAFF. The CDR3, as DNA: TGTGCCAGCAGTTTAAACCAGGGGAACACTGAAGCTTTCTTT.

This chain connects TRBV5-1 to TRBJ1-3; 9 bases align to TRBD1. Looked up from germline, CDR1 is SGHRS and CDR2 is YFSETQ. The CDR3 has 16 amino acids. J gave up 1 base and V 5 bases, and 7 bases lay outside the gene matches. Here the CDR3 reads CASRKTGGSSGNTIYF. CDR3 in DNA: TGCGCCAGCAGAAAAACAGGGGGCAGTTCTGGAAACACCATATATTTT.

The V call is TRBV4-1, the J call TRBJ2-3, with TRBD2 identical over 8 bases. This CDR3 has 18 amino acids. Germline V gene data show CDR1 as MGHRA and CDR2 as YSYEKL. Trimming removed 1 base from V and 2 bases from J; junction bases left unmatched: 11. The DNA of the CDR3 is TGCGCCAGCAGCCAAGCCCCTGGGGCTAGCGGGTTCACAGATACGCAGTATTTT. It yields the protein CASSQAPGASGFTDTQYF.

This clonotype showed up many times. The rearrangement joins TRBV18 to TRBJ1-1; no firm D call. This CDR3 has 14 residues. Germline CDR1 is KGHSH and CDR2 is LQKENI. The germline V and J ends were trimmed by 6 bases and 5 bases, with 16 bases remaining between them. This CDR3 is CASSSSLEGTEAFF. In DNA form, the CDR3 reads TGTGCCAGCTCTTCATCACTGGAGGGAACTGAAGCTTTCTTT.

This clonotype was recorded a few times. The V gene is TRBV18, the J gene TRBJ2-5; weak D call: TRBD2 (5 bases). V was trimmed by 1 base and J by 7 bases, leaving 19 bases between them. Germline values: CDR1 KGHSH, CDR2 LQKENI. The CDR3 runs to 16 residues. CDR3 sequence reads: CASSPQDGPNGGTQYF. The CDR3 coding sequence is TGTGCCAGCTCACCACAGGACGGTCCGAACGGAGGGACCCAGTACTTC.

The table lists this clonotype with a few counts. This chain uses TRBV7-8 with TRBJ2-1, with TRBD1 matching 10 bases. V lost 2 bases, J lost 8 bases, and 6 bases stayed unmatched. This CDR3 contains 15 residues. Germline-derived CDR1 and CDR2 are SGHVS and FQNEAQ. The CDR3 region is CASSLTGTGVHEQFF. For the CDR3, the DNA is TGTGCCAGCAGCTTAACCGGGACAGGGGTGCATGAGCAGTTCTTC.

The chain joins TRBV6-6 to TRBJ2-7; no reliable D call. CDR3 length equals 13 residues. The V end lost 7 bases, the J end lost 1 base, and 11 bases lay between the germline ends. CDR1 is MNHNY, CDR2 SVGAGI, per germline (reference sequence). The DNA of the CDR3 is TGTGCCAGCATGGTCCCAGGTTCCTACGAGCAGTACTTC. Translation gives CASMVPGSYEQYF.

This clonotype was detected many times. The chain is built from TRBV6-4 and TRBJ2-3, with TRBD1 as a possible D gene (6 bases). This CDR3 has 16 residues. CDR1 MRHNA and CDR2 SNTAGT come from the germline V gene. V was cut by 2 bases and J by 1 base, with 13 bases left in between. The CDR3 reads CASSDKTGSGTDTQYF. The CDR3, as DNA: TGTGCCAGCAGTGACAAAACAGGGAGCGGCACAGATACGCAGTATTTT.

This clonotype was seen more than once but under ten times. The chain links TRBV20-1 to TRBJ2-7; 12 bases map to TRBD2. V lost 4 bases and J lost 9; bases outside the gene matches: 10. This CDR3 region has 14 residues. Germline assignment: CDR1 DFQATT and CDR2 SNEGSKA (reference sequence). This CDR3 is CSATSSGGAGRQYF. The CDR3 coding sequence is TGCAGTGCTACTTCTAGCGGGGGGGCCGGTCGGCAGTACTTC.